One and the same sample provided the 3 T cell receptor beta chains below, sequenced in a study of T cell changes during pregnancy in multiple sclerosis. Some clones are missing from TCRdb's copy, which holds only in-frame ones; the method was immunoSEQ multiplex PCR. This sample has about 12,000 clones, with approximately 90% found just once. Sequenced here: CD8+ T cells from peripheral blood mononuclear cells, sampled in the second trimester of pregnancy. These receptors all stem from a female donor in good health, enrolled as a control in a pregnancy study.

This chain connects TRBV9 to TRBJ2-7; weak D call: TRBD1 (6 bases). The CDR3 loop spans 14 amino acids. CDR1 is SGDLS and CDR2 is YYNGEE in the germline V gene. Trimming pared 3 bases from V and 2 bases from J, leaving 12 bases between. The CDR3, as DNA: TGTGCCAGCAGCGAACCAGGGGCCCCCTACGAGCAGTACTTC. It encodes CASSEPGAPYEQYF.

The gene calls are TRBV5-4 and TRBJ2-7, with 9 bases fitting TRBD2. Germline CDR1 SGHNT, CDR2 YYREEE (reference sequence). The V gene end was trimmed by 4 bases and the J gene end by 3 bases; junction bases not matched to a gene: 2. This CDR3 region has 13 residues. In DNA, the CDR3 is TGTGCCAGCAGCCCGACTAGCGGCTACGAGCAGTACTTC. This encodes CASSPTSGYEQYF.

The V gene is TRBV7-2, the J gene TRBJ2-7; D gene uncertain. The CDR3 consists of 15 residues. CDR1 is SGHTA, CDR2 FQGNSA, per germline. Trimming removed 5 bases from V and 3 bases from J, with 17 bases in between. CDR3 region: CASSPEFSKHYEQYF. For the CDR3, the DNA is TGTGCCAGCAGCCCAGAATTTAGCAAACACTACGAGCAGTACTTC.